This is a list of T cell receptor beta chains from one sample in a study of beta chain features in type 1 diabetes. Data came from immunoSEQ multiplex PCR; TCRdb stores just in-frame clones and leaves some out. This sample has 810,000 or so clones, with roughly a sixth found just once. Sequenced input: naive CD4+ T cells from blood. Receptor source: a woman aged 18 to 35 in good health. Each CDR3 is given with its conserved first and last residue. The D gene is left open where the match is weak. Size is omitted from some rows. Given values are once, few, many or a class for expanded clones.

j_call cdr3_length d_call v_call clone_size cdr3_aa cdr3_nt
TRBJ2-1 16 . TRBV5-1 . CASSTGPNLSYNEQFF TGCGCCAGCAGTACGGGGCCGAATTTGTCCTACAATGAGCAGTTCTTC
TRBJ2-7 13 . TRBV19 few CASSDVNPQAQYF TGTGCCAGTAGTGACGTGAACCCCCAGGCGCAGTACTTC
TRBJ2-7 14 . TRBV5-1 . CASSFGGSRREQYF TGCGCCAGCAGCTTTGGGGGAAGTCGCCGGGAGCAGTACTTC
TRBJ2-7 15 TRBD1 TRBV5-6 few CASSLRAGGSYEQYF TGTGCCAGCAGCTTGCGGGCAGGGGGCTCCTACGAGCAGTACTTC
TRBJ2-2 16 . TRBV7-9 few CASRVREPNNTGELFF TGTGCCAGCCGCGTCCGGGAGCCTAACAACACCGGGGAGCTGTTTTTT
TRBJ1-1 15 TRBD1 TRBV5-1 . CASSPIQGANTEAFF TGCGCCAGCAGCCCTATTCAGGGGGCGAACACTGAAGCTTTCTTT
TRBJ2-5 14 . TRBV29-1 . CSVDKGFGDETQYF TGCAGCGTTGATAAGGGGTTCGGCGATGAGACCCAGTACTTC
TRBJ2-1 15 . TRBV9 few CASSVTGRGNNEQFF TGTGCCAGCAGCGTGACAGGTCGGGGGAACAATGAGCAGTTCTTC
TRBJ2-7 15 TRBD2 TRBV5-1 few CASSSGTSGGYEQYF TGCGCCAGCAGCTCCGGGACTAGCGGTGGCTACGAGCAGTACTTC
TRBJ2-7 17 TRBD2 TRBV4-3 few CASSRLAGGTPSYEQYF TGCGCCAGCAGTCGACTAGCGGGAGGCACCCCTTCCTACGAGCAGTACTTC
TRBJ1-3 15 . TRBV18 . CASSTGGYSGNTIYF TGTGCCAGCTCAACTGGCGGATACTCTGGAAACACCATATATTTT
TRBJ2-2 14 . TRBV7-2 few CASRSLGNTGELFF TGTGCCAGCAGGTCTTTGGGCAACACCGGGGAGCTGTTTTTT
TRBJ2-7 14 TRBD1 TRBV9 . CASSVDRGAYEQYF TGTGCCAGCAGCGTAGACAGGGGTGCCTACGAGCAGTACTTC
TRBJ1-1 19 TRBD1 TRBV27 . CASSSLGQGGAPKKRLAFF TGTGCCAGCAGTTCCTTGGGACAGGGTGGAGCCCCGAAAAAGAGATTAGCTTTCTTT
TRBJ2-7 13 TRBD1 TRBV6-5 . CASSRTGAYEQYF TGTGCCAGCAGTCGAACAGGGGCCTACGAGCAGTACTTC
TRBJ2-5 15 TRBD2 TRBV9 few CASSEGGLVEETQYF TGTGCCAGCAGCGAAGGTGGACTAGTGGAGGAGACCCAGTACTTC
TRBJ1-3 14 . TRBV5-6 . CASSFGVSGNTIYF TGTGCCAGCAGCTTCGGGGTTTCAGGAAACACCATATATTTT
TRBJ2-1 17 TRBD1 TRBV14 few CASSQNLPGQGYNEQFF TGTGCCAGCAGCCAAAACCTGCCGGGACAGGGCTACAATGAGCAGTTCTTC
TRBJ1-2 12 . TRBV2 . CASSAMGVGYTF TGTGCCAGCAGTGCCATGGGTGTTGGCTACACCTTC
TRBJ2-3 15 TRBD1 TRBV27 . CASSPSGGDTDTQYF TGTGCCAGCAGTCCCTCAGGGGGTGACACAGATACGCAGTATTTT
TRBJ2-5 13 . TRBV19 few CASSQTRMETQYF TGTGCCAGTAGTCAGACTAGGATGGAGACCCAGTACTTC
TRBJ1-2 13 . TRBV5-6 . CASSSRESYGYTF TGTGCCAGCAGCTCCAGGGAAAGCTATGGCTACACCTTC
TRBJ2-5 14 TRBD1 TRBV10-3 few CAISLDRYQETQYF TGTGCCATCAGTTTGGACAGGTACCAAGAGACCCAGTACTTC
TRBJ2-2 17 . TRBV7-2 few CASSLAYSLSNTGELFF TGTGCCAGCAGCTTAGCGTATAGTCTGTCGAACACCGGGGAGCTGTTTTTT
TRBJ1-2 15 . TRBV5-4 . CASSQAGKLNYGYTF TGTGCCAGCAGCCAGGCCGGGAAATTAAACTATGGCTACACCTTC
TRBJ1-3 17 TRBD1 TRBV7-9 . CASSPGDGRGQGNTIYF TGTGCCAGCAGCCCCGGGGATGGCAGGGGGCAAGGAAACACCATATATTTT
TRBJ2-7 12 . TRBV28 few CTSSLLRYEQYF TGTACCAGCAGTTTATTGCGCTACGAGCAGTACTTC
TRBJ1-1 14 TRBD1 TRBV19 few CASIQTGKNTEAFF TGTGCCAGTATCCAGACAGGGAAGAACACTGAAGCTTTCTTT
TRBJ2-7 13 . TRBV4-3 . CASSQVQNYEQYF TGCGCCAGCAGCCAAGTCCAGAACTACGAGCAGTACTTC
TRBJ2-5 15 TRBD1 TRBV7-9 few CASSLGQGIGETQYF TGTGCCAGCAGCTTAGGACAGGGGATCGGAGAGACCCAGTACTTC
TRBJ2-2 15 . TRBV4-2 . CASSQVGQNTGELFF TGTGCCAGCAGCCAAGTAGGGCAGAACACCGGGGAGCTGTTTTTT
TRBJ1-1 13 . TRBV4-3 . CASSWGQNTEAFF TGCGCCAGCAGCTGGGGACAAAACACTGAAGCTTTCTTT
TRBJ2-5 13 . TRBV7-3 few CASSKQGGETQYF TGTGCCAGCAGCAAACAGGGTGGGGAGACCCAGTACTTC
TRBJ1-4 16 . TRBV5-4 . CASSQAHGPGDEKLFF TGTGCCAGCAGCCAAGCCCACGGGCCGGGGGATGAAAAACTGTTTTTT
TRBJ2-3 17 TRBD2 TRBV4-2 . CASSLVTLAGPTDTQYF TGTGCCAGCAGCTTGGTGACTCTAGCGGGACCCACAGATACGCAGTATTTT
TRBJ2-3 15 . TRBV14 . CASSHFEGPKDTQYF TGTGCCAGCAGCCATTTCGAGGGGCCGAAAGATACGCAGTATTTT
TRBJ1-5 15 TRBD1 TRBV18 . CASSPGTGGDQPQHF TGTGCCAGCTCGCCCGGGACAGGGGGAGATCAGCCCCAGCATTTT
TRBJ1-3 16 TRBD1 TRBV29-1 . CSVATGGFARGNTIYF TGCAGCGTTGCGACAGGGGGGTTTGCGCGGGGAAACACCATATATTTT
TRBJ2-1 15 TRBD2 TRBV5-1 . CASSTYSGSYNEQFF TGCGCCAGCAGCACCTATAGCGGGAGCTACAATGAGCAGTTCTTC
TRBJ2-5 14 TRBD1 TRBV25-1 . CASSDPRGLETQYF TGTGCCAGCAGTGATCCCAGGGGGCTTGAGACCCAGTACTTC
TRBJ2-5 16 TRBD2 TRBV5-4 few CASSLGVAGAQETQYF TGTGCCAGCAGCTTGGGAGTAGCGGGAGCCCAAGAGACCCAGTACTTC
TRBJ2-5 14 TRBD2 TRBV7-2 . CASTSSGLIETQYF TGTGCCAGCACGTCTAGCGGGCTTATTGAGACCCAGTACTTC
TRBJ1-2 12 TRBD1 TRBV2 . CASSGDRGGYTF TGTGCCAGCAGCGGGGACAGGGGTGGCTACACCTTC
TRBJ1-2 12 . TRBV29-1 few CSVENVLRGYTF TGCAGCGTTGAAAACGTCTTGAGGGGCTACACCTTC
TRBJ2-7 14 . TRBV5-6 . CASSFVGRDYEQYF TGTGCCAGCAGCTTTGTGGGAAGAGACTACGAGCAGTACTTC
TRBJ1-2 12 . TRBV6-5 . CATLRQSYGYTF TGTGCCACCTTAAGGCAGTCCTATGGCTACACCTTC
TRBJ2-1 16 TRBD2 TRBV7-3 . CASSFGLAGAYSEQFF TGTGCCAGCAGCTTCGGACTAGCGGGAGCATATAGTGAGCAGTTCTTC
TRBJ1-2 14 . TRBV15 few CATSRDSGDYGYTF TGTGCCACCAGCAGAGATAGTGGGGACTATGGCTACACCTTC
TRBJ2-6 17 . TRBV7-3 few CASSFSNSLSGANVLTF TGTGCCAGCAGCTTCTCCAACAGTTTATCTGGGGCCAACGTCCTGACTTTC
TRBJ2-5 15 . TRBV5-4 . CASSLGTPNQETQYF TGTGCCAGCAGCTTAGGGACTCCTAATCAAGAGACCCAGTACTTC
TRBJ1-4 15 TRBD1 TRBV18 few CASSPQGQPNEKLFF TGTGCCAGCTCACCTCAGGGACAGCCTAATGAAAAACTGTTTTTT
TRBJ2-1 14 TRBD2 TRBV29-1 . CSVDSGRAGGEQFF TGCAGCGTTGATAGCGGGAGGGCCGGGGGTGAGCAGTTCTTC
TRBJ2-6 19 . TRBV15 . CATSRDRLGTDSGANVLTF TGTGCCACCAGCAGAGATCGATTAGGGACCGACTCTGGGGCCAACGTCCTGACTTTC